The sequence of this TCR beta chain was determined in a study of human T cells and chemical hapten exposure. With 0 bases clipped from V and 10 bases from J, the junction kept 5 bases outside the gene matches. The germline gives CDR1 LGHDT, CDR2 YNNKEL (reference sequence). This CDR3 region has 14 residues. Indicated time point: pre-sensitization, week 0. Treatment reported: therapeutic diphenylcyclopropenone sensitization with weekly scalp DPC. Unfractionated whole blood yielded total RNA. Many counts were recorded for this clonotype. MiXCR, run by TCRdb on the RACE reads, gives a single entry per CDR3 protein. The data hold 300,000 to 450,000 distinct CDR3 sequences, with roughly 5% observed a single time.

This specimen was whole blood, taken in connection with sensitization to the hapten diphenylcyclopropenone (DPC). The source of this sequence is a woman in her forties or fifties with alopecia areata. Some clones in this sample may be carry-over from other donors' samples. The J gene is TRBJ2-1, the V gene TRBV3-1; 8 bases are shared with TRBD2. The CDR3 nucleotides are TGTGCCAGCAGCCAAGATGTCCGGGAGGGCGAGCAGTTCTTC. This sequence encodes CASSQDVREGEQFF.